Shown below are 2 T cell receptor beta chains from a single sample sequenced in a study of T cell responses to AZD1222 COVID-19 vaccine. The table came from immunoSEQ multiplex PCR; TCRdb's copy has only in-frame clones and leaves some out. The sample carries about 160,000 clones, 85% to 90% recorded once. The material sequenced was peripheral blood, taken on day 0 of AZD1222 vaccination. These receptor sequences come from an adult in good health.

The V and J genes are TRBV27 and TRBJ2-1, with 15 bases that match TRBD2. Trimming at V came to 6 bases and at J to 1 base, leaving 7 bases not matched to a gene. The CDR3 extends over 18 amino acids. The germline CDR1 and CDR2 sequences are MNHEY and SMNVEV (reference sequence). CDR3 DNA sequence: TGTGCCAGCAGCAAAGGACTAGCGGGGGGGAAATCCTACAATGAGCAGTTCTTC. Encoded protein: CASSKGLAGGKSYNEQFF.

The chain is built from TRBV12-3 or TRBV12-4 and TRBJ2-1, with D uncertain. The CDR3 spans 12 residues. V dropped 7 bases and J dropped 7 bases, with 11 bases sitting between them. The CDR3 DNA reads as TGTGCCAGCACCCCTGACCTTAATGAGCAGTTCTTC. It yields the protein CASTPDLNEQFF.